Shown below are 24 T cell receptor beta chains from a single sample sequenced in a study of T cells in Graves' hyperthyroidism and ophthalmopathy. RNA transcripts yielded amplified TCR beta CDR3 regions. During a first-round RT-PCR of the TCR CDR3, the HTBI primer set was used. One entry per CDR3 protein, called by TCRdb with MiXCR from the multiplex PCR reads. The table lists roughly 660,000 distinct CDR3 sequences, around 15% of them singletons. The sample consisted of blood. The receptors here all came from a man in his fifties or sixties with Graves' hyperthyroidism.

The J gene is TRBJ2-5, the V gene TRBV18, with D perhaps TRBD1 or TRBD2 (5 bases each). From germline, CDR1 is KGHSH and CDR2 LQKENI. The ends were cut back, 5 bases at V and 5 bases at J, with 15 bases in the middle. The CDR3 extends over 14 amino acids. The CDR3 DNA follows: TGTGCCAGCTCAATCGGGACGAGGACGGAGACCCAGTACTTC. Its translation is CASSIGTRTETQYF.

This clonotype was detected ten times or more. CDR3 amino acids: CASSFIDRGQNEQFF. The CDR3 DNA sequence: TGTGCCAGCAGTTTTATCGACAGGGGGCAGAATGAGCAGTTCTTC. V is TRBV27 and J is TRBJ2-1; TRBD1 aligns across 10 bases. The CDR3 consists of 15 residues. CDR1 is MNHEY and CDR2 is SMNVEV in the germline V gene (reference sequence). The V gene end was trimmed by 3 bases and the J gene end by 7 bases; junction bases not matched to a gene: 6.

This clonotype was detected ten times or more. The rearrangement uses TRBV20-1 and TRBJ1-1; D ambiguous. V was trimmed by 5 bases and J by 3 bases, leaving 10 bases between them. Germline V CDR1 and CDR2: DFQATT, SNEGSKA (reference sequence). The CDR3 covers 12 residues. The chain's CDR3 is CSAAYFHTEAFF. For the CDR3, the DNA is TGCAGTGCTGCCTACTTTCACACTGAAGCTTTCTTT.

At least ten counts were recorded for this clonotype. The rearrangement joins TRBV11-1 to TRBJ2-5; D possibly matches TRBD1 or TRBD2 (6 bases each). CDR1 SGHAT and CDR2 FQDESV come from the germline V gene (reference sequence). Trimming cost V 2 bases and J 0 bases, with 16 bases left between them. This CDR3 has 17 residues. DNA of the CDR3: TGTGCCAGCAGCTTAAAGGAGGGGACATTGTACCAAGAGACCCAGTACTTC. This encodes CASSLKEGTLYQETQYF.

The CDR3 loop reads CASSDILAGDRETQYF. CDR3 sequence (DNA): TGTGCCAGCAGTGACATACTAGCGGGAGATCGAGAGACCCAGTACTTC. The chain employs TRBV2 and TRBJ2-5, with 11 bases fitting TRBD2. J lost 4 bases, V lost 3 bases, and 7 bases had no gene match. CDR3 length equals 16 residues. The V gene's germline CDR1 is SNHLY and CDR2 FYNNEI.

The chain links TRBV12-3 or TRBV12-4 to TRBJ2-4, with TRBD2 matching 12 bases. J was trimmed by 6 bases and V by 7 bases; bases with no gene match: 7. The CDR3 sequence is 15 residues long. The CDR3 DNA reads TGTGCCAGCACCTCCGCGACTAGCGGGAGAAACATTCAGTACTTC. This gives the protein CASTSATSGRNIQYF.

The V and J genes are TRBV28 and TRBJ2-7, with 7 bases lining up with TRBD1. The CDR3 consists of 16 residues. J lost 2 bases, V lost 7 bases, and 14 bases had no gene match. Per germline, CDR1 MDHEN and CDR2 SYDVKM. CDR3 amino acids: CASTERMRGPPYEQYF. CDR3 DNA sequence: TGTGCCAGCACTGAAAGGATGAGGGGGCCCCCCTACGAGCAGTACTTC.

This clonotype was counted many times. The V and J genes are TRBV11-1 and TRBJ2-7; no clear D. The V and J ends lost 5 bases and 0 bases respectively, with 14 bases between them. The CDR3 sequence is 15 residues long. Germline CDR1 is SGHAT and CDR2 is FQDESV (reference sequence). The CDR3 region is CASSHISGNSYEQYF. DNA for the CDR3: TGTGCCAGCAGCCACATCTCCGGAAACTCCTACGAGCAGTACTTC. The full variable domain, in which reference TRBV11-1 and TRBJ2-7 provide the parts outside the CDR3, is EAEVAQSPRYKITEKSQAVAFWCDPISGHATLYWYRQILGQGPELLVQFQDESVVDDSQLPKDRFSAERLKGVDSTLKIQPAELGDSAMYLCASSHISGNSYEQYFGPGTRLTVT.

This clonotype came up a few times. J is TRBJ1-2 and V is TRBV19; no clear D gene. The V end was cut by 1 base, the J end by 8 bases, with 17 bases between. Per germline, CDR1 LNHDA and CDR2 SQIVND (reference sequence). This CDR3 has 15 residues. The CDR3 DNA sequence: TGTGCCAGTAGTATAGGGAAGGTCCACCGTGCGGGCTACACCTTC. Its protein is CASSIGKVHRAGYTF. The variable domain in full, completed from reference TRBV19 and TRBJ1-2, reads DGGITQSPKYLFRKEGQNVTLSCEQNLNHDAMYWYRQDPGQGLRLIYYSQIVNDFQKGDIAEGYSVSREKKESFPLTVTSAQKNPTAFYLCASSIGKVHRAGYTFGSGTRLTVV.

This clonotype was picked up one time. J is TRBJ2-3 and V is TRBV4-3; 12 bases agree with TRBD1. CDR1 and CDR2 (germline): LGHNA, YSLEER. V shed 1 base and J 4 bases; nucleotides not matched to a gene: 6. The CDR3 sequence is 17 residues long. The CDR3 coding sequence is TGCGCCAGCAGCCAAGCCTCGGGACAGGGGGCGGCAGATACGCAGTATTTT. Translation gives CASSQASGQGAADTQYF.

In this sample, this clonotype turned up a few times. The chain joins TRBV28 to TRBJ2-2; tentative D call: TRBD2 (5 bases). The ends were cut back, 6 bases at V and 4 bases at J, with 9 bases in the middle. Germline CDR1 and CDR2: MDHEN and SYDVKM. There are 13 residues in the CDR3. CDR3 sequence (DNA): TGTGCCAGCAGCCTAACTAGCACCGGGGAGCTGTTTTTT. It is translated as CASSLTSTGELFF.

In its sample, this clonotype was seen a few times. The chain uses TRBV7-9 and TRBJ1-2; possible D gene TRBD1, 6 bases. From germline, CDR1 is SEHNR and CDR2 FQNEAQ (reference sequence). V lost 5 bases and J lost 0, with 16 bases in between. The CDR3 contains 16 residues. CDR3: CASSPPGQRANYGYTF. DNA for the CDR3: TGTGCCAGCAGCCCACCTGGACAGAGAGCTAACTATGGCTACACCTTC.

The chain links TRBV19 to TRBJ2-7; D is undetermined. Germline V gene data show CDR1 as LNHDA and CDR2 as SQIVND (reference sequence). This CDR3 is built from 15 residues. V was cut by 5 bases and J by 0 bases, with 14 bases left in between. The CDR3 DNA is TGTGCCAGTAGTGCTATTCTAGGAAGCTCCTACGAGCAGTACTTC. As protein: CASSAILGSSYEQYF.

The chain recombines TRBV10-3 with TRBJ1-1; 7 positions agree with TRBD1. From germline, CDR1 is ENHRY and CDR2 SYGVKD. V was pared by 8 bases and J by 0 bases, with 3 bases of the junction left unmatched. The CDR3 extends over 13 amino acids. CDR3 DNA sequence: TGTGCCATCCAGGGACAGATGAACACTGAAGCTTTCTTT. Its protein product is CAIQGQMNTEAFF.

This chain uses TRBV25-1 with TRBJ1-2; D remains unclear. V lost 3 bases, J lost 5 bases, and 7 bases lay in between. CDR1 is MGHDK, CDR2 SYGVNS, per germline. There are 12 residues in the CDR3. CDR3 in amino acids: CASSESDYGYTF. The CDR3 bases are TGTGCCAGCAGTGAGTCGGATTATGGCTACACCTTC.

On this clonotype itself: The missing conserved phenylalanine or tryptophan at the end of this CDR3 makes a read error likely. The chain uses TRBV7-2 and TRBJ2-3; D is unclear. From germline, CDR1 is SGHTA and CDR2 FQGNSA. This CDR3 is 15 amino acids long. With 4 bases removed from V and 2 bases from J, the gap between germline ends came to 13 bases. Written as DNA, the CDR3 is TGTGCCAGCAGCTCGACGTACGCTATCACAGATACGCAGTATTGT. It encodes CASSSTYAITDTQYC.

Ten or more counts support this clonotype. This chain links TRBV30 with TRBJ2-7; D not resolved. This CDR3 has 15 amino acids. Germline V lookup: CDR1 GTSNPN, CDR2 SVGIG (reference sequence). V lost 1 base, J lost 1 base, and 14 bases lay in between. This CDR3 reads CAWSAGRRMSYEQYF. The CDR3 bases are TGTGCCTGGAGTGCTGGACGGAGAATGTCCTACGAGCAGTACTTC. Drawing the rest from reference TRBV30 and TRBJ2-7, the complete variable domain is SQTIHQWPATLVQPVGSPLSLECTVEGTSNPNLYWYRQAAGRGLQLLFYSVGIGQISSEVPQNLSASRPQDRQFILSSKKLLLSDSGFYLCAWSAGRRMSYEQYFGPGTRLTVT.

The chain joins TRBV6-2 or TRBV6-3 to TRBJ2-1; no clear D. The germline V and J ends were trimmed by 6 bases and 6 bases, with 12 bases remaining between them. The CDR3 runs to 13 residues. Germline loops: CDR1 MNHEY, CDR2 SVGEGT. Written as DNA, the CDR3 is TGTGCCAGCAGCCCACCGGCTAGCAATGAGCAGTTCTTC. This codes for CASSPPASNEQFF.

The chain carries TRBV2 and TRBJ2-1; D is possibly TRBD2 (5 bases). Germline V CDR1 and CDR2: SNHLY, FYNNEI. The CDR3 contains 14 residues. The V end was cut by 5 bases, the J end by 2 bases, with 10 bases between. The CDR3 DNA reads TGTGCCAGCAGTCCTCCCGGGGCCTACAATGAGCAGTTCTTC. As protein: CASSPPGAYNEQFF. The full variable domain, completed using reference TRBV2 and TRBJ2-1, is EPEVTQTPSHQVTQMGQEVILRCVPISNHLYFYWYRQILGQKVEFLVSFYNNEISEKSEIFDDQFSVERPDGSNFTLKIRSTKLEDSAMYFCASSPPGAYNEQFFGPGTRLTVL.

This clonotype was picked up many times. The CDR3 DNA sequence: TGTGCCAGCAGCTATGGACAGGGGGCAGGAGATACGCAGTATTTT. This codes for CASSYGQGAGDTQYF. V usage is TRBV11-2 and J usage is TRBJ2-3, with 11 bases that match TRBD1. The CDR3 contains 15 residues. V was clipped by 4 bases and J by 5 bases; unmatched bases: 5. Germline V gives CDR1 SGHAT, CDR2 FQNNGV.

This clonotype was observed many times. The CDR3 here is CASSPTGGVKFSYEQYF. The CDR3 region has the DNA TGTGCCAGCAGTCCGACAGGGGGCGTGAAATTCTCCTACGAGCAGTACTTC. The gene calls are TRBV12-3 or TRBV12-4 and TRBJ2-7; 10 nucleotides line up with TRBD1. This CDR3 region has 17 residues. Trimming removed 5 bases from V and 0 bases from J; junction bases left unmatched: 10.

This chain links TRBV11-2 with TRBJ1-1, with D tentatively TRBD1 (5 bases). CDR3 length equals 13 residues. The ends were cut back, 0 bases at V and 8 bases at J, with 10 bases in the middle. Germline loops: CDR1 SGHAT, CDR2 FQNNGV. This CDR3 is CASSLDIEGEAFF. The CDR3 DNA follows: TGTGCCAGCAGCTTAGATATTGAGGGGGAAGCTTTCTTT.

This clonotype has a count of ten or more. V usage is TRBV2 and J usage is TRBJ1-1; D is possibly TRBD1 (6 bases). V lost 6 bases to trimming and J lost 0 bases, with 11 bases between them. Germline assignment: CDR1 SNHLY and CDR2 FYNNEI. CDR3 length: 14 residues. This CDR3 reads CASRGTTMNTEAFF. The CDR3 nucleotides read TGTGCCAGCAGAGGGACAACGATGAACACTGAAGCTTTCTTT.

The chain is built from TRBV27 and TRBJ2-7; D is perhaps TRBD2 (8 bases). Germline CDR1 MNHEY, CDR2 SMNVEV (reference sequence). V was pared by 6 bases and J by 2 bases, with 17 bases between. The CDR3 has 15 amino acids. Here the CDR3 DNA reads TGTGCCAGCAGACCGGGGGGGACAGCTCCCTACGAGCAGTACTTC. Its translation is CASRPGGTAPYEQYF.